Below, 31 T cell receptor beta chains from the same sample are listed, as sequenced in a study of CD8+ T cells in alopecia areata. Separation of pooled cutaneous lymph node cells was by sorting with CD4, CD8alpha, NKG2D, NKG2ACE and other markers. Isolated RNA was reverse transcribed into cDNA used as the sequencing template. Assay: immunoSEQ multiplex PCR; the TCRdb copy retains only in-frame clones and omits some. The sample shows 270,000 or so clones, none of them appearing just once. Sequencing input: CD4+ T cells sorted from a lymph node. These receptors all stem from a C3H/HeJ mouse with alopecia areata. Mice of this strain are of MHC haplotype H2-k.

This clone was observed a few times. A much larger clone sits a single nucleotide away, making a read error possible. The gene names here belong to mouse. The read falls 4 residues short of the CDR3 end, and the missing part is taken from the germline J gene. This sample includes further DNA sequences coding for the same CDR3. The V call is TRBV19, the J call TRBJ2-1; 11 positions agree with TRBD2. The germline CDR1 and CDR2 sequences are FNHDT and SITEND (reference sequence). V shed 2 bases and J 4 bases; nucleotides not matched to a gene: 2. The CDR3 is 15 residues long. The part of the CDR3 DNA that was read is TGTGCCAGCAGTATGGGGACTGGGGGATATGCT. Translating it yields CASSMGTGGYA. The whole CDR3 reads CASSMGTGGYAEQFF.

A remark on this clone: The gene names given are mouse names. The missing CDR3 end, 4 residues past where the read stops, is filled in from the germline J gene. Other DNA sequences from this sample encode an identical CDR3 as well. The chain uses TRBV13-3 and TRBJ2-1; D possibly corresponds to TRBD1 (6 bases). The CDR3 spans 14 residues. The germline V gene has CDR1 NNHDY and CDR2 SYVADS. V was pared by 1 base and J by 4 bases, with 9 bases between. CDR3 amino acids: CASSDQGRYAEQFF. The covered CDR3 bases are TGTGCCAGCAGTGATCAGGGGAGGTATGCT.

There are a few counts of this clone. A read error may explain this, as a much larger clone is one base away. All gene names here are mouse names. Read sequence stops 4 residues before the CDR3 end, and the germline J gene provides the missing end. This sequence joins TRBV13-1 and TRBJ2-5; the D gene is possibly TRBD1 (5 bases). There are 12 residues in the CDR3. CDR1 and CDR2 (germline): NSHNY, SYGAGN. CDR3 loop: CASSAREDTQYF. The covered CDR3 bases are TGTGCCAGCAGTGCCAGGGAAGAC.

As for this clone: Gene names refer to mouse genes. This CDR3 is CASSRLTDTGQLYF. The covered CDR3 bases are TGTGCCAGCAGCCGCCTCACAGACACCGGG. The V and J genes are TRBV5 and TRBJ2-2, with D unclear. Read coverage stops 4 residues before the CDR3 terminus; the germline J gene supplies the remainder. Germline values: CDR1 LGHNA, CDR2 YNLKQL (reference sequence). Trimming stripped 4 bases from V and 3 bases from J, with 9 bases between. The CDR3 sequence is 14 residues long.

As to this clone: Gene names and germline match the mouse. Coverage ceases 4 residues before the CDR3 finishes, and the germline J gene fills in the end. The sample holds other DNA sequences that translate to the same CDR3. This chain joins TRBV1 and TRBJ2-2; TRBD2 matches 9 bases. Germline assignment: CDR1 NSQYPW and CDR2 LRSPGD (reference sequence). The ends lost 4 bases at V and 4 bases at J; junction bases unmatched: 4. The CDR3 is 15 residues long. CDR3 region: CTCSGTGVGTGQLYF. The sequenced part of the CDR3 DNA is TGCACCTGCAGTGGGACTGGGGTCGGCACCGGG.

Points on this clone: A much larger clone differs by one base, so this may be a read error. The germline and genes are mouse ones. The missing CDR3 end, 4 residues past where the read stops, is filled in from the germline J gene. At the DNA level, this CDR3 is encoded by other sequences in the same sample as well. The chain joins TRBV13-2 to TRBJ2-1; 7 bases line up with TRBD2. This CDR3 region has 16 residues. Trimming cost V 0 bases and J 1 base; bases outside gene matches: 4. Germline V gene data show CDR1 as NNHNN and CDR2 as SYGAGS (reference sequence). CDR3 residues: CASGDAGGGNYAEQFF. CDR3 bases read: TGTGCCAGCGGTGATGCCGGGGGGGGGAACTATGCT.

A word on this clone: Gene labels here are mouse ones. The CDR3 bases that were read are TGTGCCAGCGGTGCCAACAGGGGAATCTATGCT. It encodes CASGANRGIYA. The whole CDR3 sequence reads CASGANRGIYAEQFF. The chain joins TRBV13-2 to TRBJ2-1; 7 bases align to TRBD1. The read stops 4 residues short of the end of the CDR3; the missing end is completed from the germline J gene. CDR3 length: 15 residues. The germline CDR1 and CDR2 sequences are NNHNN and SYGAGS (reference sequence). The ends lost 3 bases at V and 3 bases at J; junction bases unmatched: 6.

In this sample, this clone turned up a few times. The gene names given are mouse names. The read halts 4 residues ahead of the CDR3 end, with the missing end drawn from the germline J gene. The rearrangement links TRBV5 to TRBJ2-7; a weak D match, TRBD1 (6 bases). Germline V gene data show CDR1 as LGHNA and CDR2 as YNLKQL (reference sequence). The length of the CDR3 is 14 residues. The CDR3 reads CASSQASGTNEQYF. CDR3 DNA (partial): TGTGCCAGCAGCCAAGCCTCCGGGACAAAT.

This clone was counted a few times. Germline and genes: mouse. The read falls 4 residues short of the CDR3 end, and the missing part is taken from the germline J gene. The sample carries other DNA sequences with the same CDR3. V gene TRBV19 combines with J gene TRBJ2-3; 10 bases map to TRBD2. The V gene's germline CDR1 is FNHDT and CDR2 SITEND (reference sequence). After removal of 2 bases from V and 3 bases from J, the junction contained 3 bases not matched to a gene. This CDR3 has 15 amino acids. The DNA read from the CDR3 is TGTGCCAGCAGTATTCCTGGGGGGGCAGCAGAA. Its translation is CASSIPGGAAE. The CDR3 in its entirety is CASSIPGGAAETLYF.

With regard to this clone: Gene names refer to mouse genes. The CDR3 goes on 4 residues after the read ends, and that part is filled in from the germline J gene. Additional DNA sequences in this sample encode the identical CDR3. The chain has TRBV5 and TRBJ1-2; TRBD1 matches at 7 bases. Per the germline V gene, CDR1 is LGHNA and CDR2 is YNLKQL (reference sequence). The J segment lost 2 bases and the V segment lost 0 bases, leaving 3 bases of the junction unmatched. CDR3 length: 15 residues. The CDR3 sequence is CASSQDAGGNSDYTF. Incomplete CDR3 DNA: TGTGCCAGCAGCCAAGACGCAGGGGGGAACTCC.

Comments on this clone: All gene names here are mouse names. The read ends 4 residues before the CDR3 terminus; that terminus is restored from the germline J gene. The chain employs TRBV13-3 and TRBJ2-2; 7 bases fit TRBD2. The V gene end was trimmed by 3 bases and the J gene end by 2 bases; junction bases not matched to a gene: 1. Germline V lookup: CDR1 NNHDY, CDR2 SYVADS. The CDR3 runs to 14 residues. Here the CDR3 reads CASSGGLNTGQLYF. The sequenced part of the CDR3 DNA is TGTGCCAGCAGTGGGGGACTGAACACCGGG.

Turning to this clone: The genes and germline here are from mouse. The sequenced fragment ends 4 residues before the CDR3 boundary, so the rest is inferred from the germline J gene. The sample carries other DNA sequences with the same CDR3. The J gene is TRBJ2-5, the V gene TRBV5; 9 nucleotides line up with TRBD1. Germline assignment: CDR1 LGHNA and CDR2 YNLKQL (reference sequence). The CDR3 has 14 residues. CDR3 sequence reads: CASSLRDREDTQYF. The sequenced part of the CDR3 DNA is TGTGCCAGCAGCCTCCGGGACAGGGAGGAC.

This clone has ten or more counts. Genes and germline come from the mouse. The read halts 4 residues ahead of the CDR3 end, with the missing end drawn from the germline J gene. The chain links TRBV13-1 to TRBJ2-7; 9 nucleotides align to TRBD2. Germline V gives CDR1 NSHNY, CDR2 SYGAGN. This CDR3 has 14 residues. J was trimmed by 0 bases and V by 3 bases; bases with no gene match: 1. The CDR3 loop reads CASSVGGRSYEQYF. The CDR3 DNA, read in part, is TGTGCCAGCAGTGTGGGGGGGCGCTCCTAT.

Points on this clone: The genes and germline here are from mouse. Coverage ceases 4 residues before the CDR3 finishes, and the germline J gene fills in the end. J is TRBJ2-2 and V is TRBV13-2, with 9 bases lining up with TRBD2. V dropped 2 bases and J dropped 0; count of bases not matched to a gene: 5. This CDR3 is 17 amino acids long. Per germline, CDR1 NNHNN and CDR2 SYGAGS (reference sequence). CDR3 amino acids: CASGEVLGGANTGQLYF. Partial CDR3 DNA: TGTGCCAGCGGTGAGGTACTGGGGGGCGCAAACACCGGG.

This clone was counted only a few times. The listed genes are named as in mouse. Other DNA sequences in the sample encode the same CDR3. The CDR3 DNA, read in part, is TGTGCCAGCAGTGAACTCTCCTCCTAT. Protein sequence: CASSELSSY. The complete CDR3 protein is CASSELSSYEQYF. The V and J genes are TRBV13-1 and TRBJ2-7; no reliable D call. The read stops 4 residues short of the end of the CDR3; the missing end is completed from the germline J gene. Germline CDR1 reads NSHNY; CDR2 reads SYGAGN. V was clipped by 2 bases and J by 0 bases, with 6 bases between them. The length of the CDR3 is 13 residues.

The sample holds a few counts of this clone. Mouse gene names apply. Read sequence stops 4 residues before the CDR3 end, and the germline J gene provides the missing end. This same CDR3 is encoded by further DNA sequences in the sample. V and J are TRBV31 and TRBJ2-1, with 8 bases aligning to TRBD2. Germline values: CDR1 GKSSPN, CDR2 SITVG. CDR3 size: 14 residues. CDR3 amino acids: CAWSLGGALAEQFF. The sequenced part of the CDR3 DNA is TGTGCCTGGAGTCTGGGGGGGGCATTGGCT.

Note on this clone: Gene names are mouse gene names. The CDR3 loop reads CASTRTRSAETLYF. The CDR3 bases that were read are TGTGCCAGCACCCGGACAAGAAGTGCAGAA. This chain links TRBV13-3 with TRBJ2-3; a possible D gene is TRBD1 (5 bases). The CDR3 is cut off 4 residues early in the read; its end comes from the germline J gene. Trimming removed 6 bases at V and 0 bases at J, with 11 bases between. Germline CDR1 NNHDY, CDR2 SYVADS. The CDR3 extends over 14 amino acids.

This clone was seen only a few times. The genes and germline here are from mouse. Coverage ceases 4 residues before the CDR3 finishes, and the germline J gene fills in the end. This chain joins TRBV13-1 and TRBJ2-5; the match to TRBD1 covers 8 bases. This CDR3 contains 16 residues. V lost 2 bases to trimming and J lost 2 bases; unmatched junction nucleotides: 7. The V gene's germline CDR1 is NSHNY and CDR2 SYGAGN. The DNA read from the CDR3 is TGTGCCAGCAGTGACACAGGGGGTGATCGCCAAGAC. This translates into CASSDTGGDRQD. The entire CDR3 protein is CASSDTGGDRQDTQYF.

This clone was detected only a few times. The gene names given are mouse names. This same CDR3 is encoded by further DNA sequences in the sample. The CDR3 DNA, read in part, is TGTGCCAGCAGGAGACAGGGTGGTGCAGAA. This gives the protein CASRRQGGAE. From start to end, the CDR3 is CASRRQGGAETLYF. This chain connects TRBV13-3 to TRBJ2-3, with 7 bases identical to TRBD1. The read falls 4 residues short of the CDR3 end, and the missing part is taken from the germline J gene. After removal of 5 bases from V and 1 base from J, the junction contained 4 bases not matched to a gene. CDR3 length: 14 residues. The germline V gene has CDR1 NNHDY and CDR2 SYVADS.

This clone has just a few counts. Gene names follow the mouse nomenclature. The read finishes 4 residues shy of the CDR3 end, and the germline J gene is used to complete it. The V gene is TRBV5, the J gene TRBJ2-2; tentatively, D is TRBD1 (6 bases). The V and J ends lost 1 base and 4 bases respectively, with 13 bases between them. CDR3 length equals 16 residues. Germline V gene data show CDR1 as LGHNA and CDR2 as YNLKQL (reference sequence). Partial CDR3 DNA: TGTGCCAGCAGCCAAGGGGTACAGGGCGGCACCGGG. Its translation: CASSQGVQGGTG. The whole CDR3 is CASSQGVQGGTGQLYF.

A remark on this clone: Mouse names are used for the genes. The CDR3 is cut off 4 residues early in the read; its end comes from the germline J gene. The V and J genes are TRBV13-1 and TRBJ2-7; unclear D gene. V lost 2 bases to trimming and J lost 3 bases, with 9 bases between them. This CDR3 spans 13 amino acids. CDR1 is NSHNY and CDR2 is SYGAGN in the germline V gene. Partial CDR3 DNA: TGTGCCAGCAGTGAAGACACCTTCTAT. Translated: CASSEDTFY. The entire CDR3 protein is CASSEDTFYEQYF.

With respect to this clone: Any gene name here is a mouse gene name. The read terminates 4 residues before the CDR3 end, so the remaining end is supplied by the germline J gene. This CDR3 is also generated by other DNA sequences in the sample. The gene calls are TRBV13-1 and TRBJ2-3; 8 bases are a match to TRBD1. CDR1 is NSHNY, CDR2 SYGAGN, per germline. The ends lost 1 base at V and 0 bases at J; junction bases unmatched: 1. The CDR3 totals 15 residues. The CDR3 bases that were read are TGTGCCAGCAGTGATCAGGGGGCGAGTGCAGAA. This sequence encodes CASSDQGASAE. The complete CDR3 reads CASSDQGASAETLYF.

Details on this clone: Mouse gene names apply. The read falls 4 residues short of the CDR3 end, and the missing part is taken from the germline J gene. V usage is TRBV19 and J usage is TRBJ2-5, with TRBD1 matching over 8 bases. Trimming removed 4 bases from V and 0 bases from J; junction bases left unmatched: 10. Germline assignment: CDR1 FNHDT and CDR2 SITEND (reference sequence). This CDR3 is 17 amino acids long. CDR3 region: CASSGGRGRGNQDTQYF. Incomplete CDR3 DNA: TGTGCCAGCAGTGGGGGCAGGGGGCGCGGTAACCAAGAC.

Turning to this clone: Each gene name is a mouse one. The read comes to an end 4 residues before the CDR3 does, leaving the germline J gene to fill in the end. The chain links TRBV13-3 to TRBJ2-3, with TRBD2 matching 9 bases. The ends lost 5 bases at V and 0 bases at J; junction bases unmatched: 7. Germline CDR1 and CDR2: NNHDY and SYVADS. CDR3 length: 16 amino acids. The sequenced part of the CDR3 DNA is TGTGCCAGCAGCCACCGACTGGGGGCTAGTGCAGAA. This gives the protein CASSHRLGASAE. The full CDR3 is CASSHRLGASAETLYF.

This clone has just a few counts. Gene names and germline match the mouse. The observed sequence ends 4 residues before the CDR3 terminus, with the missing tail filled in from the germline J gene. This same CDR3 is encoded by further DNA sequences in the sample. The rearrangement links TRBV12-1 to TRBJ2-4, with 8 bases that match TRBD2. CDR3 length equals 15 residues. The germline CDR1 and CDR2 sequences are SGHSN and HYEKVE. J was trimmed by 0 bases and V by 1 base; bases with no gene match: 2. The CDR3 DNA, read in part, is TGTGCCAGCTCTCTGTTGGGGGGGAGTCAAAAC. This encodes CASSLLGGSQN. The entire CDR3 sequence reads CASSLLGGSQNTLYF.

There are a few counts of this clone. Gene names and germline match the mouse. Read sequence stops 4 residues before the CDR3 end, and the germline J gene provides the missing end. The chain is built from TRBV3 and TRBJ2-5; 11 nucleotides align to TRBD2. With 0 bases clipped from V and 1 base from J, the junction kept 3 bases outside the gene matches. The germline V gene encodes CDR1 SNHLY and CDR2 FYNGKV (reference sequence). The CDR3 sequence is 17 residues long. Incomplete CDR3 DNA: TGTGCCAGCAGCTTAGCCGCGACTGGGGGGGACCAAGAC. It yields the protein CASSLAATGGDQD. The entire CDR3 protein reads CASSLAATGGDQDTQYF. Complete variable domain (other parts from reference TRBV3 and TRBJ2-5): GPKVLQIPSHQIIDMGQMVTLNCDPVSNHLYFYWYKQILGQQMEFLVNFYNGKVMEKSKLFKDQFSVERPDGSYFTLKIQPTALEDSAVYFCASSLAATGGDQDTQYFGPGTRLLVL.

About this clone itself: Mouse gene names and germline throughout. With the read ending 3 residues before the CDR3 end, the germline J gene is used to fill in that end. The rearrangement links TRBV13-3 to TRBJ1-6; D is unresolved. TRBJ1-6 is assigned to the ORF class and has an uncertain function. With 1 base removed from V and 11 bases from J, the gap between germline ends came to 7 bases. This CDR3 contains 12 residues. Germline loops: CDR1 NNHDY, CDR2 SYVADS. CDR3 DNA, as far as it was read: TGTGCCAGCAGTGATCGACACACGCCC. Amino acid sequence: CASSDRHTP. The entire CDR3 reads CASSDRHTPLYF.

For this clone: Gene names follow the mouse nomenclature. The covered CDR3 bases are TGTGCCAGCAGTGGTGAGGGACAGGGGGCCTCCTAT. Protein: CASSGEGQGASY. The entire CDR3 is CASSGEGQGASYEQYF. The chain carries TRBV13-1 and TRBJ2-7, with 12 bases lining up with TRBD1. Sequencing ends 4 residues short of the CDR3 end; the germline J gene provides the rest. This CDR3 contains 16 residues. The germline V gene encodes CDR1 NSHNY and CDR2 SYGAGN. V shed 3 bases, J shed 0 bases, and the junction held 4 bases outside the gene matches.

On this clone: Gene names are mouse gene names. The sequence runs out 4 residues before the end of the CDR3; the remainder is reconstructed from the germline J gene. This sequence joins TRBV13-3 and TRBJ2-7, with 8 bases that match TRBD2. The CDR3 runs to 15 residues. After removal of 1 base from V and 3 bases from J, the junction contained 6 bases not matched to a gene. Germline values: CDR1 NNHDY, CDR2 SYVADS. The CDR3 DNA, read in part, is TGTGCCAGCAGTGATCCGCCTGGGGGGTTCTAT. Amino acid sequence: CASSDPPGGFY. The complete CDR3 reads CASSDPPGGFYEQYF.

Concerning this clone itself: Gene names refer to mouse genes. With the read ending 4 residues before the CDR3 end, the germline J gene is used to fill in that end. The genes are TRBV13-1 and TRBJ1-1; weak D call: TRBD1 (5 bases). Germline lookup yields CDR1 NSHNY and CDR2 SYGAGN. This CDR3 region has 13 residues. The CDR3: CASSVSGRTEVFF. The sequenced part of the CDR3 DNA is TGTGCCAGCAGTGTTTCAGGGAGAACA.

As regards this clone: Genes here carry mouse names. The CDR3 bases that were read are TGTGCCAGCAGTGATGTGGGGGGGCGGGAT. Amino acid sequence: CASSDVGGRD. The entire CDR3 protein is CASSDVGGRDEQYF. The J gene is TRBJ2-7, the V gene TRBV13-1; 9 bases are shared with TRBD2. Coverage ceases 4 residues before the CDR3 finishes, and the germline J gene fills in the end. The V gene's germline CDR1 is NSHNY and CDR2 SYGAGN. The CDR3 runs to 14 residues.